The 25 T cell receptor beta chains below come from one sample, sequenced in a study of CD8+ T cells in alopecia areata. In each case, RNA was isolated and then reverse transcribed into cDNA as the sequencing template. Only in-frame clones appear in the TCRdb table, and some are missing; sequencing was by immunoSEQ multiplex PCR. This sample has some 1,900 clones, each found more than once. The sequenced sample was lesional skin. These receptors came from a C3H/HeJ mouse with alopecia areata. The strain is characterized by the MHC haplotype H2-k.

In its sample, this clone was seen many times. The listed genes are named as in mouse. The CDR3 extends 4 residues past the end of the read, so its final part is completed from the germline J gene. This chain joins TRBV19 and TRBJ1-1; 7 nucleotides line up with TRBD1. Germline CDR1 FNHDT, CDR2 SITEND (reference sequence). The V gene end was trimmed by 2 bases and the J gene end by 1 base; junction bases not matched to a gene: 2. This CDR3 is built from 14 residues. This CDR3 is CASSIGDRNTEVFF. CDR3 DNA (partial): TGTGCCAGCAGTATTGGGGACAGGAACACA. Drawing the rest from reference TRBV19 and TRBJ1-1, the complete variable domain is GGIITQTPKFLIGQEGQKLTLKCQQNFNHDTMYWYRQDSGKGLRLIYYSITENDLQKGDLSEGYDASREKKSSFSLTVTSAQKNEMAVFLCASSIGDRNTEVFFGKGTRLTVV.

This clone was seen many times. Gene names denote mouse genes. The read terminates 4 residues before the CDR3 end, so the remaining end is supplied by the germline J gene. The gene calls are TRBV1 and TRBJ1-4; weak D call: TRBD1 (5 bases). Germline CDR1 NSQYPW, CDR2 LRSPGD (reference sequence). V lost 3 bases to trimming and J lost 0 bases, with 11 bases between them. The CDR3 covers 16 residues. CDR3 in amino acids: CTCSAPGHISNERLFF. The sequenced CDR3 bases are TGCACCTGCAGTGCCCCCGGACACATTTCCAACGAA.

This clone was counted between two and nine times. Gene names and germline refer to mouse. Read coverage stops 4 residues before the CDR3 terminus; the germline J gene supplies the remainder. The V and J genes are TRBV13-1 and TRBJ2-4, with D possibly being TRBD1 (6 bases). Germline V gene lookup returns CDR1 NSHNY and CDR2 SYGAGN. The CDR3 covers 14 residues. The V and J ends lost 3 bases and 0 bases respectively, with 8 bases between them. This CDR3 reads CASSAQGSQNTLYF. CDR3 DNA, as far as it was read: TGTGCCAGCAGTGCACAGGGAAGTCAAAAC.

By frequency in the sample, this clone is medium-sized. The gene names here belong to mouse. The read gets to within 4 residues of the CDR3 end, and the germline J gene fills in the rest. The genes are TRBV13-2 and TRBJ2-1, with 10 bases matching TRBD2. Per germline, CDR1 NNHNN and CDR2 SYGAGS (reference sequence). There are 16 residues in the CDR3. J gave up 1 base and V 3 bases, and 4 bases lay outside the gene matches. The CDR3 is CASGAGLGENYAEQFF. The sequenced CDR3 bases are TGTGCCAGCGGTGCCGGACTGGGGGAGAACTATGCT.

This clone was seen ten or more times. The DNA translation disagrees with the TCRdb protein at residue 14, so the protein in this description comes from the DNA. Gene names are mouse gene names. The read halts 3 residues ahead of the CDR3 end, with the missing end drawn from the germline J gene. The chain joins TRBV15 to TRBJ1-6, with D possibly being TRBD1 (6 bases). TRBJ1-6 is filed as an ORF, its function uncertain. The ends were cut back, 5 bases at V and 0 bases at J, with 14 bases in the middle. Germline-derived CDR1 and CDR2 are SGHND and FRSKSL. This CDR3 is 17 amino acids long. The CDR3 region is CASSKTGTNSYNSPLYF. The CDR3 DNA, read in part, is TGTGCCAGCAGTAAGACCGGGACAAATTCCTATAATTCGCCC.

In its sample, this clone ranks as medium-sized. Gene names and germline match the mouse. Sequencing ends 4 residues short of the CDR3 end; the germline J gene provides the rest. The chain combines TRBV19 with TRBJ1-4, with TRBD1 matching 8 bases. The CDR3 consists of 13 residues. The ends lost 8 bases at V and 5 bases at J; junction bases unmatched: 5. Germline CDR1 is FNHDT and CDR2 is SITEND (reference sequence). CDR3 amino acids: CASRTGRNERLFF. CDR3 DNA (partial): TGTGCCAGTAGGACAGGGAGGAACGAA.

This clone occurred many times. The germline and genes are mouse ones. Sequencing ends 4 residues short of the CDR3 end; the germline J gene provides the rest. The V and J genes are TRBV19 and TRBJ1-1, with 7 bases identical to TRBD1. Germline V CDR1 and CDR2: FNHDT, SITEND (reference sequence). V lost 4 bases and J lost 0; bases outside the gene matches: 6. This CDR3 comprises 15 residues. CDR3 DNA (partial): TGTGCCAGCAGTCTCGGACAGGCTACAAACACA. This encodes CASSLGQATNT. The CDR3, in full, reads CASSLGQATNTEVFF. The variable domain in full, completed from reference TRBV19 and TRBJ1-1, reads GGIITQTPKFLIGQEGQKLTLKCQQNFNHDTMYWYRQDSGKGLRLIYYSITENDLQKGDLSEGYDASREKKSSFSLTVTSAQKNEMAVFLCASSLGQATNTEVFFGKGTRLTVV.

In the case of this clone: All gene names here are mouse names. The CDR3 extends 4 residues past the end of the read, so its final part is completed from the germline J gene. V usage is TRBV3 and J usage is TRBJ1-2, with 8 bases lining up with TRBD1. The CDR3 extends over 15 amino acids. V was clipped by 6 bases and J by 1 base; unmatched bases: 7. Looked up from germline, CDR1 is SNHLY and CDR2 is FYNGKV (reference sequence). The sequenced part of the CDR3 DNA is TGTGCCAGCAGTATAGGAGACAGGGGAAACTCC. Its translation: CASSIGDRGNS. In full, the CDR3 reads CASSIGDRGNSDYTF.

This clone is large (0.1 to 1%). Here the gene names and germline are mouse. The read is 4 residues too short to cover the CDR3 end, so that end is filled in from the germline J gene. V gene TRBV1 combines with J gene TRBJ2-5; 8 bases fit TRBD1. This CDR3 region has 16 residues. CDR1 and CDR2 (germline): NSQYPW, LRSPGD (reference sequence). V shed 1 base and J 3 bases; nucleotides not matched to a gene: 6. The sequenced CDR3 bases are TGCACCTGCAGTGCAGTCGACAGGGGTGAGCAAGAC. Translation: CTCSAVDRGEQD. The CDR3 reads in full as CTCSAVDRGEQDTQYF.

With regard to this clone: Germline and genes: mouse. The read finishes 4 residues shy of the CDR3 end, and the germline J gene is used to complete it. This sequence joins TRBV3 and TRBJ1-2, with TRBD1 matching over 10 bases. The CDR3 covers 14 residues. V shed 6 bases and J 3 bases; nucleotides not matched to a gene: 4. From germline, CDR1 is SNHLY and CDR2 FYNGKV (reference sequence). The sequenced part of the CDR3 DNA is TGTGCCAGCAGTCCCGGGACAGGGGACTCC. It specifies CASSPGTGDS. The full CDR3 is CASSPGTGDSDYTF.

This clone was counted a few times. Gene names are mouse gene names. The CDR3 is cut off 4 residues early in the read; its end comes from the germline J gene. The rearrangement links TRBV3 to TRBJ2-1; 12 bases agree with TRBD1. Per the germline V gene, CDR1 is SNHLY and CDR2 is FYNGKV (reference sequence). J lost 6 bases, V lost 4 bases, and 7 bases had no gene match. The length of the CDR3 is 16 residues. The covered CDR3 bases are TGTGCCAGCAGCTCATCCGGGACAGGGGGCTTTGCT. Translation gives CASSSSGTGGFA. The CDR3 in its entirety is CASSSSGTGGFAEQFF.

In this sample, this clone turned up many times. Any gene name here is a mouse gene name. The read finishes 4 residues shy of the CDR3 end, and the germline J gene is used to complete it. The V call is TRBV14, the J call TRBJ2-3; 9 bases align to TRBD2. In germline, CDR1 is SGHDT, CDR2 FRDEAV. The trim removed 5 bases at V and 4 bases at J, leaving 5 bases unmatched. This CDR3 region has 14 residues. The CDR3 sequence is CASSRTGESETLYF. The DNA read from the CDR3 is TGTGCCAGCAGCCGGACTGGGGAGTCAGAA.

In its sample, this clone was seen many times. Gene names are the mouse ones. The CDR3 end lies 4 residues beyond the end of the read and is filled in from the germline J gene. The chain joins TRBV13-2 to TRBJ2-7; 9 bases fit TRBD2. The CDR3 is made up of 14 amino acids. CDR1 is NNHNN and CDR2 is SYGAGS in the germline V gene (reference sequence). The part of the CDR3 DNA that was read is TGTGCCAGCGGTTCTCGACTGGGGGAGTAT. It codes for CASGSRLGEY. In full, the CDR3 is CASGSRLGEYEQYF.

This clone qualifies as large. The genes are named according to mouse. The read terminates 4 residues before the CDR3 end, so the remaining end is supplied by the germline J gene. V usage is TRBV1 and J usage is TRBJ2-4; TRBD2 agrees at 9 bases. The germline V gene encodes CDR1 NSQYPW and CDR2 LRSPGD (reference sequence). The CDR3 contains 19 residues. After removal of 0 bases from V and 0 bases from J, the junction contained 10 bases not matched to a gene. CDR3 DNA, as far as it was read: TGCACCTGCAGTGCAGATCCGGATTGGGGGGGCGCCAGTCAAAAC. It is translated as CTCSADPDWGGASQN. The entire CDR3 protein is CTCSADPDWGGASQNTLYF.

This clone was counted between two and nine times. Given a much more abundant clone one base away, this may be a read error. Germline and genes: mouse. The CDR3 extends 4 residues past the end of the read, so its final part is completed from the germline J gene. The chain joins TRBV3 to TRBJ2-7, with no clear D. Between the trimmed V and J ends, which lost 6 bases and 3 bases, there was a span of 6 bases. Looked up from germline, CDR1 is SNHLY and CDR2 is FYNGKV (reference sequence). The CDR3 is 11 residues long. CDR3 bases read: TGTGCCAGCAGAGACAACTAT. Its translation is CASRDNY. From start to end, the CDR3 is CASRDNYEQYF.

This clone came up many times. Gene names and germline refer to mouse. The read falls 4 residues short of the CDR3 end, and the missing part is taken from the germline J gene. The V gene is TRBV19, the J gene TRBJ1-2; D might be TRBD1 (6 bases). This CDR3 is 12 amino acids long. The germline CDR1 and CDR2 sequences are FNHDT and SITEND (reference sequence). The covered CDR3 bases are TGTGCCAGCAGTTCCAAGGGGGCC. This gives the protein CASSSKGA. The whole CDR3 reads CASSSKGADYTF.

This clone was recorded many times. The germline and genes are mouse ones. The observed sequence ends 4 residues before the CDR3 terminus, with the missing tail filled in from the germline J gene. The chain carries TRBV19 and TRBJ2-3, with D possibly matching TRBD2 (6 bases). The length of the CDR3 is 14 residues. CDR1 is FNHDT and CDR2 is SITEND in the germline V gene (reference sequence). The V end was cut by 3 bases, the J end by 3 bases, with 11 bases between. CDR3 protein: CASSSGGRAETLYF. CDR3 bases read: TGTGCCAGCAGTAGTGGGGGAAGGGCAGAA.

This clone was seen repeatedly, ten times or more. A far larger clone lies a single base away; this is likely a read error. Gene names and germline refer to mouse. Coverage ceases 4 residues before the CDR3 finishes, and the germline J gene fills in the end. This chain connects TRBV1 to TRBJ2-4; 9 bases match TRBD2. The CDR3 is 19 amino acids. Looked up from germline, CDR1 is NSQYPW and CDR2 is LRSPGD (reference sequence). V shed 0 bases and J 0 bases; nucleotides not matched to a gene: 10. Incomplete CDR3 DNA: TGCACCTGCAGTGCAGATCCGGATTGGGGGGGCCCCAGTCAAAAC. Its protein is CTCSADPDWGGPSQN. The whole CDR3 is CTCSADPDWGGPSQNTLYF.

This clone has a count of ten or more. Germline and genes here are mouse. The read ends 4 residues shy of where the CDR3 ends; the end is completed using the germline J gene. This sequence joins TRBV16 and TRBJ2-2; 10 nucleotides match TRBD2. Losses at the gene ends were 0 bases for V and 6 bases for J; bases not matched to a gene: 1. CDR1 SGHSA and CDR2 FRNQAP come from the germline V gene. The CDR3 spans 15 residues. CDR3 protein: CASSLEDWGAGQLYF. Partial CDR3 DNA: TGTGCAAGCAGCTTAGAAGACTGGGGGGCCGGG.

This clone has a count of ten or more. Here the gene names and germline are mouse. The read is 4 residues too short to cover the CDR3 end, so that end is filled in from the germline J gene. The chain employs TRBV13-2 and TRBJ2-4, with TRBD2 matching 8 bases. This CDR3 region has 14 residues. With V trimmed by 3 bases and J by 3 bases, 3 bases remained unmatched. The germline CDR1 and CDR2 sequences are NNHNN and SYGAGS (reference sequence). CDR3 loop: CASGVDWGQNTLYF. CDR3 bases read: TGTGCCAGCGGTGTCGACTGGGGCCAAAAC.

This clone was seen ten or more times. Gene and germline names: mouse. The read ends 4 residues early relative to the CDR3; the germline J gene fills the gap. The V and J genes are TRBV31 and TRBJ1-1, with 11 bases matching TRBD1. There are 16 residues in the CDR3. Germline lookup yields CDR1 GKSSPN and CDR2 SITVG. The J segment lost 0 bases and the V segment lost 3 bases, leaving 6 bases of the junction unmatched. CDR3 sequence: CAWSRDRGVANTEVFF. The covered CDR3 bases are TGTGCCTGGAGCCGGGACAGGGGGGTTGCAAACACA.

The sample holds many counts of this clone. Gene names follow the mouse nomenclature. The CDR3 end lies 4 residues beyond the end of the read and is filled in from the germline J gene. This chain uses TRBV13-2 with TRBJ2-1; TRBD1 is a possible D gene (6 bases). Germline CDR1 reads NNHNN; CDR2 reads SYGAGS (reference sequence). Trimming cost V 0 bases and J 1 base, with 8 bases left between them. The CDR3 is made up of 15 amino acids. The CDR3 here is CASGDARGNYAEQFF. The CDR3 bases that were read are TGTGCCAGCGGTGATGCGAGGGGGAACTATGCT.

This clone is medium-sized within its sample. Gene names refer to mouse genes. The CDR3 end falls 4 residues outside the read, so it is completed with the germline J gene. The chain has TRBV19 and TRBJ2-3; D might be TRBD2 (7 bases). Germline CDR1 reads FNHDT; CDR2 reads SITEND (reference sequence). Trimming cost V 2 bases and J 3 bases, with 10 bases left between them. The CDR3 is made up of 14 amino acids. This chain's CDR3 is CASSIGGRAETLYF. CDR3 DNA (partial): TGTGCCAGCAGTATCGGGGGGCGAGCAGAA.

This clone showed up many times. Only one base separates this from a far larger clonotype, so it likely reflects a read error. Gene names are mouse gene names. The CDR3 region is CASSRDRGTVLNERLFF. Incomplete CDR3 DNA: TGTGCTAGCAGTAGAGATAGGGGGACAGTACTCAACGAA. V and J are TRBV17 and TRBJ1-4, with 7 bases aligning to TRBD1. The read terminates 4 residues before the CDR3 end, so the remaining end is supplied by the germline J gene. Trimming at V came to 0 bases and at J to 4 bases, leaving 8 bases not matched to a gene. Per germline, CDR1 MNHDT and CDR2 YYDKIL. The CDR3 is made up of 17 amino acids.

For this clone: Germline and genes: mouse. The CDR3 end lies 4 residues beyond the end of the read and is filled in from the germline J gene. The genes are TRBV13-1 and TRBJ2-4; 8 bases fit TRBD1. From germline, CDR1 is NSHNY and CDR2 SYGAGN. The CDR3 spans 17 residues. The ends lost 0 bases at V and 0 bases at J; junction bases unmatched: 6. CDR3 loop: CASSDGTGLSSQNTLYF. The sequenced CDR3 bases are TGTGCCAGCAGTGATGGGACAGGGCTCTCTAGTCAAAAC.